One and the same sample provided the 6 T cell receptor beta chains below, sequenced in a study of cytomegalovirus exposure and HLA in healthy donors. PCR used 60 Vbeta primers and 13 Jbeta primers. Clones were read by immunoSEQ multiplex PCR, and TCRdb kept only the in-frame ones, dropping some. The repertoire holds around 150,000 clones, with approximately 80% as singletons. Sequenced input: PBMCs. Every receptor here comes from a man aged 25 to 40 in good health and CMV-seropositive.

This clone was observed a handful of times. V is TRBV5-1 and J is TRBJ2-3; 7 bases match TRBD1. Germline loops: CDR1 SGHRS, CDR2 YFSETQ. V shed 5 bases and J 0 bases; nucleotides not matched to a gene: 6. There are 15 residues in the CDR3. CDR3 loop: CASSFRDRSTDTQYF. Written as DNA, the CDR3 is TGCGCCAGCAGTTTCCGGGACAGAAGCACAGATACGCAGTATTTT.

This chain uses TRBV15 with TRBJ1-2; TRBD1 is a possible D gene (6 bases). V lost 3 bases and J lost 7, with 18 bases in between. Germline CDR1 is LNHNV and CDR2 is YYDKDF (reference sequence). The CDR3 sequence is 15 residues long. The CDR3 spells CATSRDTNRESGYTF. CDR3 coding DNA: TGTGCCACCAGCAGGGACACGAACAGGGAAAGTGGCTACACCTTC.

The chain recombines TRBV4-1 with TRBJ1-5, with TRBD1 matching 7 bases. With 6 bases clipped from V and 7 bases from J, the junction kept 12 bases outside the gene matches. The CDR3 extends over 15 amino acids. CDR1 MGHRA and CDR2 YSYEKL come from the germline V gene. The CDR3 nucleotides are TGCGCCAGCAGTGTACGGTCAGGGGGTAAACAGCCCCAGCATTTT. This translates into CASSVRSGGKQPQHF.

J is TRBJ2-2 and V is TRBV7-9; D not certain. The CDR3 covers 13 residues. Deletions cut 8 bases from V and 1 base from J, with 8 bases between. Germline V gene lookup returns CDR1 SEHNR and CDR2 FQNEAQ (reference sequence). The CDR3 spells CASLAENTGELFF. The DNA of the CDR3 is TGTGCCAGCCTGGCGGAGAACACCGGGGAGCTGTTTTTT.

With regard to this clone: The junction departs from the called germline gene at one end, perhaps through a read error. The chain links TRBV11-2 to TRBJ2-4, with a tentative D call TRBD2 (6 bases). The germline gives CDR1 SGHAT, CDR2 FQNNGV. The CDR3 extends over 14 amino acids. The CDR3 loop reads CASSEELAKNSQYF. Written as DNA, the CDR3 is TGTGCCAGCAGCGAGGAACTAGCCAAAAACAGTCAGTACTTC.

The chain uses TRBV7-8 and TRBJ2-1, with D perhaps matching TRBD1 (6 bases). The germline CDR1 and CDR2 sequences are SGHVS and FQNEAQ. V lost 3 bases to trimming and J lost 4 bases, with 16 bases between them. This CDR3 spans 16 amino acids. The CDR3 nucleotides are TGTGCCAGCAGCTTTGTTGGGCAGGGGATATACAATGAGCAGTTCTTC. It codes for CASSFVGQGIYNEQFF.